This T cell receptor (beta chain) was documented in a study of CD8+ T cells in alopecia areata. This clone appeared a few times. Reverse transcription of extracted RNA yielded cDNA, which provided the sequencing template. Clones were sequenced by immunoSEQ multiplex PCR, and TCRdb holds only the in-frame ones, with some missing. This sample carries approximately 130,000 clones, over 60% of them seen once, and the ten largest clones take roughly 5%. Trimming removed 5 bases at V and 4 bases at J, with 10 bases between. Looked up from germline, CDR1 is MDHEN and CDR2 is SYDVKM. This CDR3 has 13 residues. Indicated treatment: oral pan-JAK inhibitor, 5-10 mg twice daily.

The chain is built from TRBV28 and TRBJ2-3; unclear D gene. The source of this sequence is a human donor with alopecia areata. The sample consisted of CD4+ T cells sorted from blood, taken at week 4, from a patient treated with tofacitinib. CDR3 bases: TGTGCCAGCAGTCGATATATACCAGATACGCAGTATTTT. Its protein is CASSRYIPDTQYF. Full variable domain (missing parts from reference TRBV28 and TRBJ2-3): DVKVTQSSRYLVKRTGEKVFLECVQDMDHENMFWYRQDPGLGLRLIYFSYDVKMKEKGDIPEGYSVSREKKERFSLILESASTNQTSMYLCASSRYIPDTQYFGPGTRLTVL.